The T cell receptor (beta chain) under discussion was sequenced for a study of shared clonotypes between healthy human individuals. General study findings and limits: What naive subsets generally showed was a larger estimated richness than memory subsets showed. Sharing across four donors was seen in 5% to 5.5% of naive CD4 clonotypes.

A word on this clone: Its antigen is still unknown.

Germline CDR1 SGHTA, CDR2 FQGNSA. The V gene end was trimmed by 3 bases and the J gene end by 6 bases; junction bases not matched to a gene: 9. The CDR3 is 15 amino acids. The study separated CD4+ cells into CD45RA+ naive and CD45RA-negative memory subsets. Sequencing was at deep level. TCRdb keeps only in-frame clones here, not all; method: immunoSEQ multiplex PCR. The sample has more than 2 million clones, 90% to 95% seen once; the top ten hold 0.13%. This receptor was identified in a young man in good health. The sequencing input was naive CD4+ T cells sorted from blood. Subset here: CD45RA+ positively selected. The chain is built from TRBV7-2 and TRBJ2-7, with 9 bases lining up with TRBD1. The CDR3 reads CASSFAGQGLGEQYF. For the CDR3, the DNA is TGTGCCAGCAGCTTCGCGGGACAGGGCTTGGGCGAGCAGTACTTC. The complete variable domain, with remaining parts taken from reference TRBV7-2 and TRBJ2-7, reads GAGVSQSPSNKVTEKGKDVELRCDPISGHTALYWYRQSLGQGLEFLIYFQGNSAPDKSGLPSDRFSAERTGGSVSTLTIQRTQQEDSAVYLCASSFAGQGLGEQYFGPGTRLTVT.